The text below deals with one TCR beta chain. The CDR3 extends over 18 amino acids. These data belong to a study of blood T cell repertoires in COVID-19. Study-level background: Donors in the United States, Italy and Spain gave samples during acute or convalescent COVID-19. PBMCs, B-cell-depleted T cells, or T cells were the source of the cDNA or gDNA that made up the material.

Per the authors' pipeline: Using reference gene primer amplification, nucleated cell counts were estimated. The method was immunoSEQ multiplex PCR; TCRdb's version includes in-frame clones alone and lacks a portion of them. V, J and clone size were drawn from that table, and D and trimming were deduced from the DNA. The sample shows 80,000 to 100,000 clones, around 83% of them seen only once. This clonotype was sampled from a woman of 80 years or more in a cohort sampled during active or convalescent COVID-19. The specimen sequenced was peripheral blood. The chain joins TRBV21-1 to TRBJ2-1; the listed D gene, TRBD2, was not tested against the DNA. TRBV21-1 is a pseudogene segment. The CDR3 loop reads CASSKEGGSALGGNEQFF. The CDR3 DNA is TGTGCCAGCAGCAAAGAGGGCGGGAGCGCCCTCGGCGGCAATGAGCAGTTCTTC.